These 27 T cell receptor beta chains were all obtained from the same sample, sequenced in a study of PD-1 blockade in classical Hodgkin lymphoma (dated by TCRdb to 2019 to 2021). The time point label corresponds to: cycle 4 day 1 (C4D1), after 6 weeks of nivolumab. Relapse after autologous stem cell transplantation had occurred in all trial patients, and cohorts A, B and C were distinguished by prior brentuximab vedotin exposure. Library creation used the immunoSEQ multiplex PCR assay. TCRdb provides this immuneACCESS table in a form limited to in-frame rearrangements. Some clones are lacking; in checked studies, under half of them reflect an unresolved V gene, and why the rest are absent is not known. The sample records over 25,000 clones, less than 75% of which are singletons. The ten top clones hold around 3.7% of the sample. Here the sequenced sample was peripheral blood mononuclear cells (PBMCs), taken before the fourth cycle of nivolumab. The receptor source for this set is a human donor with classical Hodgkin lymphoma.

The chain carries TRBV6-5 and TRBJ1-1; the D is unclear. Germline V gene lookup returns CDR1 MNHEY and CDR2 SVGAGI. This CDR3 is built from 16 residues. V was shortened by 4 bases and J by 4 bases, with 19 bases between the two germline ends. For the CDR3, the DNA is TGTGCCAGCAGTTTAACTGCACCGCGCCTAGGCACTGAAGCTTTCTTT. Amino acid sequence: CASSLTAPRLGTEAFF.

The chain has TRBV7-8 and TRBJ1-4; D is undetermined. The CDR3 is made up of 15 amino acids. Germline values: CDR1 SGHVS, CDR2 FQNEAQ. With 4 bases removed from V and 0 bases from J, the gap between germline ends came to 9 bases. The CDR3 region is CASSSSIATNEKLFF. Written as DNA, the CDR3 is TGTGCCAGCAGCTCGTCCATTGCAACTAATGAAAAACTGTTTTTT.

The genes are TRBV7-7 and TRBJ2-2; D possibly uses TRBD1 or TRBD2 (5 bases each). This CDR3 contains 14 residues. The germline V gene has CDR1 SSHAT and CDR2 FNYEAQ (reference sequence). In DNA form, the CDR3 reads TGTGCGGGACGCGTGGGCCCAAACACCGGGGAGCTGTTTTTT. This sequence encodes CAGRVGPNTGELFF.

The gene calls are TRBV6-6 and TRBJ2-7, with 9 positions matching TRBD2. Germline V lookup: CDR1 MNHNY, CDR2 SVGAGI (reference sequence). V was pared by 9 bases and J by 3 bases, with 3 bases of the junction left unmatched. The CDR3 is made up of 12 amino acids. Written as DNA, the CDR3 is TGTGCCAGTTTTAGCGGGAGCTACGAGCAGTACTTC. Translation gives CASFSGSYEQYF.

The DNA of the CDR3 is TGCGCCAGCAGCCAAGATGGGGACAGGTTATCCTATGGCTACACCTTC. This codes for CASSQDGDRLSYGYTF. The genes are TRBV4-3 and TRBJ1-2, with 8 bases identical to TRBD1. Looked up from germline, CDR1 is LGHNA and CDR2 is YSLEER. Trimming at V came to 0 bases and at J to 4 bases, leaving 7 bases not matched to a gene. CDR3 length equals 16 residues.

V usage is TRBV6-5 and J usage is TRBJ1-3; possibly TRBD1 for D (5 bases). Trimming stripped 2 bases from V and 2 bases from J, with 10 bases between. The CDR3 has 15 amino acids. CDR1 MNHEY and CDR2 SVGAGI come from the germline V gene. CDR3 loop: CASSYDGGTGNTIYF. CDR3 sequence (DNA): TGTGCCAGCAGTTACGACGGGGGTACTGGAAACACCATATATTTT.

This clone was counted between two and nine times. The V and J genes are TRBV6-5 and TRBJ2-2; the D is unclear. This CDR3 region has 16 residues. The germline V and J ends were trimmed by 0 bases and 0 bases, with 8 bases remaining between them. In germline, CDR1 is MNHEY, CDR2 SVGAGI. This CDR3 is CASSYSAPPNTGELFF. CDR3 bases: TGTGCCAGCAGTTACTCGGCCCCTCCGAACACCGGGGAGCTGTTTTTT.

CDR3: CASGGRVGGGYTF. In nucleotides, the CDR3 is TGCGCCAGCGGTGGGAGGGTCGGAGGCGGCTACACCTTC. The chain has TRBV10-2 and TRBJ1-2; no clear D. The CDR3 is 13 residues long. The germline V and J ends were trimmed by 8 bases and 8 bases, with 18 bases remaining between them. Germline V gives CDR1 WSHSY, CDR2 SAAADI.

J is TRBJ2-7 and V is TRBV6-6; D possibly corresponds to TRBD2 (5 bases). The CDR3 extends over 13 amino acids. V lost 6 bases and J lost 0, with 9 bases in between. CDR1 and CDR2 (germline): MNHNY, SVGAGI (reference sequence). CDR3 amino acids: CASRDGNSYEQYF. The CDR3 DNA reads TGTGCCAGCAGGGACGGGAACTCCTACGAGCAGTACTTC.

The V and J genes are TRBV19 and TRBJ2-1, with D tentatively TRBD2 (5 bases). The CDR3 sequence is 13 residues long. Germline V gives CDR1 LNHDA, CDR2 SQIVND (reference sequence). The V gene lost 10 bases and the J gene lost 9 bases, with 19 bases spanning the gap. CDR3 in DNA: TGTGCCACCAACTTGCCGGGGTCGCGTGAGCAGTTCTTC. Translating it yields CATNLPGSREQFF. The complete variable domain, with remaining parts taken from reference TRBV19 and TRBJ2-1, reads DGGITQSPKYLFRKEGQNVTLSCEQNLNHDAMYWYRQDPGQGLRLIYYSQIVNDFQKGDIAEGYSVSREKKESFPLTVTSAQKNPTAFYLCATNLPGSREQFFGPGTRLTVL.

The rearrangement links TRBV13 to TRBJ2-2; D is unresolved. The CDR3 is 13 amino acids. The V end lost 4 bases, the J end lost 2 bases, and 5 bases lay between the germline ends. Germline lookup yields CDR1 PRHDT and CDR2 FYEKMQ (reference sequence). The CDR3 is CASSSLNTGELFF. In DNA, the CDR3 is TGTGCCAGCAGCTCCCTTAACACCGGGGAGCTGTTTTTT.

This clone was picked up a small number of times. The rearrangement joins TRBV6-6 to TRBJ2-7; no reliable D call. Trimming removed 0 bases at V and 1 base at J, with 13 bases between. The germline CDR1 and CDR2 sequences are MNHNY and SVGAGI (reference sequence). CDR3 length: 16 residues. The CDR3 bases are TGTGCCAGCAGTTACTCGAGGCTCCTTTCATCCTACGAGCAGTACTTC. Translation: CASSYSRLLSSYEQYF.

This clone has a handful of counts. This chain joins TRBV27 and TRBJ2-1, with 11 nucleotides matching TRBD2. The V gene end was trimmed by 10 bases and the J gene end by 1 base; junction bases not matched to a gene: 15. The CDR3 extends over 18 amino acids. The V gene's germline CDR1 is MNHEY and CDR2 SMNVEV (reference sequence). The DNA for the CDR3 is TGTGCCACTAGCGGGAAAAGATCTAGCGGGGGGTCCTACAATGAGCAGTTCTTC. Amino acids: CATSGKRSSGGSYNEQFF.

This clone was observed a few times. The CDR3 DNA reads as TGCAGCGTTGCCCCCGCCCCATCCAGGGATCGCGGCTACACCTTC. Amino acids: CSVAPAPSRDRGYTF. The rearrangement links TRBV29-1 to TRBJ1-2, with D perhaps TRBD1 (5 bases). The CDR3 consists of 15 residues. In germline, CDR1 is SQVTM, CDR2 ANQGSEA. V was cut by 4 bases and J by 8 bases, with 23 bases left in between.

The rearrangement links TRBV2 to TRBJ2-1, with 12 bases identical to TRBD2. The germline V gene encodes CDR1 SNHLY and CDR2 FYNNEI. V shed 4 bases and J 2 bases; nucleotides not matched to a gene: 6. The CDR3 runs 17 residues. CDR3 coding DNA: TGTGCCAGCAGTGCCGTAGGACTAGCGGGGCCCTACAATGAGCAGTTCTTC. It specifies CASSAVGLAGPYNEQFF.

The chain joins TRBV28 to TRBJ1-5; the D is unclear. The CDR3 contains 17 residues. Per the germline V gene, CDR1 is MDHEN and CDR2 is SYDVKM. Trimming pared 6 bases from V and 5 bases from J, leaving 23 bases between. The CDR3: CASRSQDSYNRYQPQHF. The CDR3 DNA sequence: TGTGCCAGCAGGTCCCAGGATTCGTATAATCGTTATCAGCCCCAGCATTTT.

The chain carries TRBV27 and TRBJ1-2, with 7 bases lining up with TRBD1. The germline V gene encodes CDR1 MNHEY and CDR2 SMNVEV (reference sequence). The CDR3 extends over 15 amino acids. V lost 5 bases to trimming and J lost 3 bases; unmatched junction nucleotides: 9. CDR3 residues: CASSLQITGDYGYTF. Here the CDR3 DNA reads TGTGCCAGCAGTCTACAGATCACAGGGGACTATGGCTACACCTTC.

This sequence joins TRBV19 and TRBJ2-3, with 12 bases that match TRBD1. Losses at the gene ends were 5 bases for V and 3 bases for J; bases not matched to a gene: 6. The CDR3 spans 16 residues. Germline-derived CDR1 and CDR2 are LNHDA and SQIVND (reference sequence). CDR3 protein: CASSPRGQGATDTQYF. The CDR3 DNA sequence: TGTGCCAGTAGTCCCCGGGGACAGGGGGCGACAGATACGCAGTATTTT.

V gene TRBV9 combines with J gene TRBJ2-7, with TRBD1 matching 7 bases. The CDR3 runs 14 residues. V trimming: 3 bases; J trimming: 3 bases; junction bases outside the gene matches: 6. Per the germline V gene, CDR1 is SGDLS and CDR2 is YYNGEE. The CDR3 nucleotides are TGTGCCAGCAGCGCCTTCCAGGGGGACTACGAGCAGTACTTC. This gives the protein CASSAFQGDYEQYF.

The table lists this clone with a few counts. V and J are TRBV28 and TRBJ2-1; 8 positions agree with TRBD1. The CDR3 has 14 amino acids. J gave up 9 bases and V 0 bases, and 4 bases lay outside the gene matches. CDR1 MDHEN and CDR2 SYDVKM come from the germline V gene. The DNA of the CDR3 is TGTGCCAGCAGTTTATGCAGACAGGGGTGTGAGCAGTTCTTC. This sequence encodes CASSLCRQGCEQFF.

The chain joins TRBV9 to TRBJ2-5; TRBD2 matches at 9 bases. Trimming cost V 4 bases and J 2 bases; bases outside gene matches: 12. Germline lookup yields CDR1 SGDLS and CDR2 YYNGEE. The length of the CDR3 is 17 residues. The CDR3 nucleotides read TGTGCCAGCAGCCCCGGGGGAGCGGGAGGCTTACAAGAGACCCAGTACTTC. Translation: CASSPGGAGGLQETQYF.

In this sample, this clone turned up a few times. In DNA form, the CDR3 reads TGTGCCAGCAGCTTATACCCCTCCGGACTAGCGGGGAAAGAGACCCAGTACTTC. Translating it yields CASSLYPSGLAGKETQYF. The chain couples TRBV7-2 to TRBJ2-5, with 12 bases lining up with TRBD2. With 2 bases clipped from V and 3 bases from J, the junction kept 10 bases outside the gene matches. The length of the CDR3 is 18 residues. Germline loops: CDR1 SGHTA, CDR2 FQGNSA.

V is TRBV19 and J is TRBJ2-1; 10 positions match TRBD1. The junction had 7 bases not matched to a gene; V was cut back by 3 bases and J by 8 bases. The CDR3 length is 15 residues. Germline V gene data show CDR1 as LNHDA and CDR2 as SQIVND (reference sequence). The DNA of the CDR3 is TGTGCCAGTAGTATCGGGGGACAGGGGCTGCATGAGCAGTTCTTC. Protein: CASSIGGQGLHEQFF.

This clone has more than one count but fewer than ten. This chain joins TRBV29-1 and TRBJ1-2; 7 bases align to TRBD1. Trimming removed 7 bases from V and 6 bases from J; junction bases left unmatched: 11. Germline V gene data show CDR1 as SQVTM and CDR2 as ANQGSEA. This CDR3 is 13 amino acids long. The chain's CDR3 is CSAPAQGIDGYTF. The CDR3 DNA reads TGCAGCGCCCCCGCACAGGGGATTGATGGCTACACCTTC.

The chain has TRBV4-3 and TRBJ2-1; perhaps D is TRBD1 or TRBD2 (6 bases each). This CDR3 region has 15 residues. V lost 4 bases, J lost 7 bases, and 17 bases lay in between. The germline V gene encodes CDR1 LGHNA and CDR2 YSLEER. The CDR3 reads CASSPSWGARNEQFF. The DNA for the CDR3 is TGCGCCAGCAGCCCGTCCTGGGGGGCGAGGAATGAGCAGTTCTTC.

CDR3 coding DNA: TGTGCCAGCAGCGCGGGACTAGCGGCAGAGACCCAGTACTTC. Its translation: CASSAGLAAETQYF. The chain employs TRBV7-9 and TRBJ2-5; TRBD2 agrees at 11 bases. Germline assignment: CDR1 SEHNR and CDR2 FQNEAQ (reference sequence). After removal of 5 bases from V and 4 bases from J, the junction contained 3 bases not matched to a gene. The CDR3 sequence is 14 residues long.

The gene calls are TRBV7-9 and TRBJ1-2; the D is unclear. Trimming took off 3 bases at V and 4 bases at J, with 12 bases between the two ends. The CDR3 length is 14 residues. In germline, CDR1 is SEHNR, CDR2 FQNEAQ (reference sequence). The CDR3 nucleotides read TGTGCCAGCAGCTTCCTCGAGGGAGGCTATGGCTACACCTTC. Amino acid sequence: CASSFLEGGYGYTF.